This T cell receptor beta chain was captured by sequencing in a study of tumor and adjacent non-tumor tissue in lung cancer. About this clonotype itself: One end of the junction is discordant with germline, which a read error may explain.

No cell sorting was done before RNA was extracted from the tissue. Distant lung tissue was collected more than 3 cm away from the tumor edge. The library came from three nested PCR rounds adapted from ARM-PCR protocols. TCRdb passed the multiplex PCR reads through MiXCR, listing each CDR3 protein once. The table includes 90,000 to 110,000 distinct CDR3 sequences, 60% to 70% detected once. Germline V gives CDR1 MNHNS, CDR2 SASEGT. The CDR3 has 17 residues. The clonotype was recovered from a man aged 60-69 years with non-small cell lung cancer. V usage is TRBV6-1 and J usage is TRBJ2-7; 9 bases line up with TRBD1. Sequencing used distant non-tumor lung tissue. In DNA, the CDR3 is TGTGCCAGCAGTGAAGAATTTACAGGGGGCACCTCCCACGAGCAGCACTTC. Amino acid sequence: CASSEEFTGGTSHEQHF.